The 29 T cell receptor beta chains listed next were all sequenced from one sample in a study of regulatory T cells in long-lasting Graves disease. Regarding time point: newly diagnosed GD, antithyroid drugs for less than 3 months. The TCR library was made from RNA that had been extracted from PBMCs in TRIzol. Arm-PCR with iRepertoire HTBI primers amplified the CDR3 regions for these TCR beta libraries. TCRdb reanalysed the multiplex PCR reads using MiXCR and keeps one entry per CDR3 protein. The repertoire has fewer than 650,000 distinct CDR3 sequences, around 17% of them found once; the top ten carry 15% to 20%. In addition, the sample was reused for a study of T cells in Graves' hyperthyroidism and ophthalmopathy.

The sequences come from peripheral blood mononuclear cells (PBMCs), collected at new diagnosis, from a patient treated with antithyroid drugs. Source of these receptors: a woman between 25 and 40 years old with Graves disease.

This clonotype appeared a few times. V gene TRBV27 combines with J gene TRBJ2-3; D is perhaps TRBD2 (6 bases). V lost 8 bases and J lost 2, with 11 bases in between. The CDR3 is 13 amino acids. Germline V gene data show CDR1 as MNHEY and CDR2 as SMNVEV (reference sequence). CDR3 region: CASCSGVTDTQYF. CDR3 nucleotides: TGTGCCAGCTGTAGCGGCGTCACAGATACGCAGTATTTT.

This clonotype was seen repeatedly, ten times or more. The rearrangement joins TRBV29-1 to TRBJ1-1, with D perhaps TRBD1 (6 bases). This CDR3 comprises 14 residues. Germline CDR1 and CDR2: SQVTM and ANQGSEA. V lost 6 bases, J lost 1 base, and 15 bases lay in between. CDR3 DNA: TGCAGCGTCTCCGACAGGCTACAGAACACTGAAGCTTTCTTT. It specifies CSVSDRLQNTEAFF.

Note on this clonotype: A much larger clone sits a single nucleotide away, making a read error possible. The chain's CDR3 is CASSLPGTGEGYGYTF. Here the CDR3 DNA reads TGTGCCAGCAGCCTCCCCGGGACAGGGGAAGGGTATGGCTACACCTTC. The V and J genes are TRBV2 and TRBJ1-2, with TRBD1 identical over 10 bases. The CDR3 consists of 16 residues. The germline gives CDR1 SNHLY, CDR2 FYNNEI. With 6 bases clipped from V and 5 bases from J, the junction kept 12 bases outside the gene matches.

V usage is TRBV5-1 and J usage is TRBJ2-6, with D perhaps matching TRBD2 (5 bases). This CDR3 region has 15 residues. Trimming stripped 6 bases from V and 4 bases from J, with 14 bases between. The germline V gene has CDR1 SGHRS and CDR2 YFSETQ. The CDR3: CASKQAGLGANVLTF. Here the CDR3 DNA reads TGCGCCAGCAAGCAGGCGGGCCTGGGGGCCAACGTCCTGACTTTC.

About this clonotype itself: A much larger clone differs from this one at a single base, so this may be a read error. V is TRBV7-2 and J is TRBJ2-1; D remains unclear. CDR1 is SGHTA, CDR2 FQGNSA, per germline. The CDR3 totals 12 residues. The CDR3 region has the DNA TGTGCCAGCAGCTTAGGAATCAGCGAGCAGCTCTTC. As protein: CASSLGISEQLF.

The chain joins TRBV6-1 to TRBJ2-7; 7 nucleotides match TRBD1. Germline assignment: CDR1 MNHNS and CDR2 SASEGT. The V and J ends lost 4 bases and 9 bases, in that order; junction bases with no gene match: 12. The CDR3 runs to 14 residues. The CDR3 region is CASSGGTARNAQYF. The CDR3 nucleotides read TGTGCCAGCAGTGGGGGGACAGCCAGAAATGCGCAGTACTTC.

The V call is TRBV20-1, the J call TRBJ2-1; no clear D. This CDR3 has 12 residues. Germline lookup yields CDR1 DFQATT and CDR2 SNEGSKA (reference sequence). V was shortened by 0 bases and J by 7 bases, with 7 bases between the two germline ends. Here the CDR3 reads CSARDGKNEQFF. DNA for the CDR3: TGCAGTGCTAGAGATGGCAAAAATGAGCAGTTCTTC.

The rearrangement links TRBV28 to TRBJ2-4; D uncertain. CDR3 size: 21 residues. V lost 2 bases and J lost 0, with 26 bases in between. The germline CDR1 and CDR2 sequences are MDHEN and SYDVKM. The DNA for the CDR3 is TGTGCCAGCAGTTTACGTTCAAGGACCCGACTGATCCGAAAAGCCAAAAACATTCAGTACTTC. Translating it yields CASSLRSRTRLIRKAKNIQYF.

Details on this clonotype: A junction end diverges from the germline sequence, so it may reflect a read error. The V and J genes are TRBV7-7 and TRBJ2-5, with a tentative D call TRBD2 (6 bases). The CDR3 runs 14 residues. Germline loops: CDR1 SSHAT, CDR2 FNYEAQ (reference sequence). CDR3 nucleotides: TGTGCTAGCAGCTTAGGAGGGGTCGGAGAGACCCAGTACTTC. Translating it yields CASSLGGVGETQYF.

This clonotype has just a few counts. This chain joins TRBV20-1 and TRBJ1-2, with D maybe TRBD1 (6 bases). Trimming took 3 bases from V and 0 from J, leaving 14 bases between them. CDR3 length: 15 residues. Germline V gene lookup returns CDR1 DFQATT and CDR2 SNEGSKA (reference sequence). The CDR3 protein is CSARALGQTNYGYTF. The CDR3 DNA reads TGCAGTGCTAGGGCCTTGGGACAAACTAACTATGGCTACACCTTC.

In its sample, this clonotype was seen many times. The V and J genes are TRBV7-2 and TRBJ1-1; D is unresolved. The CDR3 contains 13 residues. Germline CDR1 and CDR2: SGHTA and FQGNSA. Trimming removed 2 bases at V and 4 bases at J, with 8 bases between. CDR3 amino acids: CASSLSQTTEAFF. CDR3 coding DNA: TGTGCCAGCAGCTTATCCCAAACCACTGAAGCTTTCTTT.

The sample holds many counts of this clonotype. The rearrangement joins TRBV6-2 or TRBV6-3 to TRBJ2-3; D is uncertain. Germline values: CDR1 MNHEY, CDR2 SVGEGT. The CDR3 totals 12 residues. With 6 bases removed from V and 4 bases from J, the gap between germline ends came to 8 bases. CDR3 protein: CASRSYPDTQYF. The CDR3 DNA reads TGTGCCAGCAGGAGTTATCCAGATACGCAGTATTTT.

This clonotype has at least ten counts. The CDR3 DNA sequence: TGCAGTGCTAGAGTGGGGTTAGGCAATCAGCCCCAGCATTTT. Translated, it gives CSARVGLGNQPQHF. The chain carries TRBV20-1 and TRBJ1-5; no firm D call. Trimming stripped 1 base from V and 2 bases from J, with 9 bases between. Germline CDR1 DFQATT, CDR2 SNEGSKA (reference sequence). This CDR3 is 14 amino acids long.

This chain joins TRBV30 and TRBJ1-1; D possibly corresponds to TRBD1 (5 bases). This CDR3 is 15 amino acids long. Germline lookup yields CDR1 GTSNPN and CDR2 SVGIG (reference sequence). Trimming cost V 4 bases and J 6 bases, with 21 bases left between them. DNA for the CDR3: TGTGCCTGGATAGGGTTGGGGACCCGACGGGCTGAAGCTTTCTTT. Protein product: CAWIGLGTRRAEAFF. The whole variable domain, remainder taken from reference TRBV30 and TRBJ1-1, is SQTIHQWPATLVQPVGSPLSLECTVEGTSNPNLYWYRQAAGRGLQLLFYSVGIGQISSEVPQNLSASRPQDRQFILSSKKLLLSDSGFYLCAWIGLGTRRAEAFFGQGTRLTVV.

This clonotype was seen more than once but under ten times. The V call is TRBV6-1, the J call TRBJ2-2; possibly TRBD2 for D (6 bases). The CDR3 totals 14 residues. V was trimmed by 2 bases and J by 7 bases, leaving 11 bases between them. Germline CDR1 MNHNS, CDR2 SASEGT. CDR3 bases: TGTGCCAGCAGTGAAACGGGACTCCTCGGGGAGCTGTTTTTT. The encoded protein is CASSETGLLGELFF.

This clonotype has at least ten counts. This chain connects TRBV3-1 to TRBJ2-1; D is unclear. From germline, CDR1 is LGHDT and CDR2 YNNKEL (reference sequence). V lost 3 bases and J 4 bases, leaving 13 bases between the germline ends. The CDR3 runs 15 residues. The CDR3 DNA is TGTGCCAGCAGCCATGGTCGGGTGATATACAATGAGCAGTTCTTC. Amino acids: CASSHGRVIYNEQFF.

V usage is TRBV2 and J usage is TRBJ2-1; 14 bases map to TRBD2. This CDR3 comprises 13 residues. Germline V lookup: CDR1 SNHLY, CDR2 FYNNEI. V shed 11 bases, J shed 9 bases, and the junction held 6 bases outside the gene matches. CDR3 nucleotides: TGTGCCTTGGGACTAGCGGGAGCCCCTGAGCAGTTCTTC. This translates into CALGLAGAPEQFF.

The table lists this clonotype with many counts. The gene calls are TRBV7-2 and TRBJ1-3; D is unresolved. Germline V gene data show CDR1 as SGHTA and CDR2 as FQGNSA. This CDR3 is built from 15 residues. V was cut by 5 bases and J by 0 bases, with 11 bases left in between. CDR3 in amino acids: CASSPSHISGNTIYF. The CDR3 bases are TGTGCCAGCAGCCCCAGTCACATCTCTGGAAACACCATATATTTT.

This chain links TRBV28 with TRBJ1-2; weak D call: TRBD1 (5 bases). CDR3 length: 14 amino acids. V lost 4 bases and J 3 bases, leaving 12 bases between the germline ends. Germline CDR1 reads MDHEN; CDR2 reads SYDVKM. CDR3 coding DNA: TGTGCCAGCAGTTCGTCCGGGGCGGACTATGGCTACACCTTC. It yields the protein CASSSSGADYGYTF.

In DNA, the CDR3 is TGCGCCAGCAGCTTGGATAGGGGACAGGGGCGCGAGCAGTACTTC. This encodes CASSLDRGQGREQYF. The J gene is TRBJ2-7, the V gene TRBV5-1; TRBD1 agrees at 10 bases. V lost 0 bases and J lost 6; bases outside the gene matches: 6. Per the germline V gene, CDR1 is SGHRS and CDR2 is YFSETQ. The CDR3 is 15 amino acids.

This clonotype was seen more than once but under ten times. This chain uses TRBV4-1 with TRBJ2-7; TRBD2 is a possible D gene (6 bases). CDR3 size: 17 residues. V lost 4 bases and J lost 0, with 19 bases in between. Germline CDR1 and CDR2: MGHRA and YSYEKL. CDR3 protein: CASSPPVGGEGSYEQYF. In DNA form, the CDR3 reads TGCGCCAGCAGCCCCCCCGTAGGCGGGGAAGGCTCCTACGAGCAGTACTTC.

This clonotype was observed many times. V gene TRBV28 combines with J gene TRBJ2-5, with 12 bases identical to TRBD2. The CDR3 sequence is 19 residues long. The germline V gene has CDR1 MDHEN and CDR2 SYDVKM. V lost 4 bases, J lost 2 bases, and 14 bases stayed unmatched. The CDR3: CASSSHRDWTSGKQETQYF. The CDR3 DNA is TGTGCCAGCAGTTCACACAGGGATTGGACTAGCGGGAAACAAGAGACCCAGTACTTC.

At least ten counts were recorded for this clonotype. This rearrangement joins TRBV28 to TRBJ2-3; 9 positions match TRBD2. Germline CDR1 and CDR2: MDHEN and SYDVKM. V gave up 2 bases and J gave up 4 bases; unmatched junction bases: 4. This CDR3 region has 15 residues. For the CDR3, the DNA is TGTGCCAGCAGTTTACTTGCGGGAGGGTCAGATACGCAGTATTTT. Protein sequence: CASSLLAGGSDTQYF.

This clonotype occurred a few times. The CDR3 region has the DNA TGTGCCAGCAGTGACTCGAGGGAGCCGACCGGGGAGCTGTTTTTT. Its protein is CASSDSREPTGELFF. The V gene is TRBV6-4, the J gene TRBJ2-2; possibly TRBD2 for D (5 bases). The CDR3 has 15 residues. Germline CDR1 and CDR2: MRHNA and SNTAGT. Deletions cut 0 bases from V and 5 bases from J, with 10 bases between.

This chain uses TRBV5-1 with TRBJ2-1; 7 bases align to TRBD2. The CDR3 sequence is 11 residues long. V dropped 4 bases and J dropped 10; count of bases not matched to a gene: 2. In germline, CDR1 is SGHRS, CDR2 YFSETQ. CDR3 amino acids: CASSAGLEQFF. The CDR3 coding sequence is TGCGCCAGCAGCGCGGGACTAGAGCAGTTCTTC.

This clonotype was seen many times. This chain links TRBV7-3 with TRBJ2-3, with 7 nucleotides matching TRBD2. The germline CDR1 and CDR2 sequences are SGHTA and FQGTGA. CDR3 length: 15 residues. The V segment lost 2 bases and the J segment 2 bases; nucleotides outside the gene matches: 4. DNA of the CDR3: TGTGCCAGCAGCTTACAGGGAGGGACCACAGATACGCAGTATTTT. This sequence encodes CASSLQGGTTDTQYF.

The genes are TRBV19 and TRBJ2-3, with 8 bases fitting TRBD2. J was trimmed by 4 bases and V by 4 bases; bases with no gene match: 10. Per the germline V gene, CDR1 is LNHDA and CDR2 is SQIVND (reference sequence). The CDR3 has 16 amino acids. The CDR3 sequence: CASSTSRLARADTQYF. For the CDR3, the DNA is TGTGCCAGTAGTACCTCCCGACTAGCGAGGGCAGATACGCAGTATTTT.

This clonotype was seen repeatedly, ten times or more. V gene TRBV28 combines with J gene TRBJ2-7; TRBD2 agrees at 13 bases. Unmatched junction bases numbered 8, after V lost 6 bases and J lost 6 bases. CDR1 and CDR2 (germline): MDHEN, SYDVKM. CDR3 length equals 15 residues. The CDR3 sequence is CASSQGLAGVGEQYF. CDR3 nucleotides: TGTGCCAGCAGCCAAGGACTAGCGGGAGTGGGCGAGCAGTACTTC.

V is TRBV11-1 and J is TRBJ1-2; possible D gene TRBD1, 6 bases. Germline-derived CDR1 and CDR2 are SGHAT and FQDESV (reference sequence). CDR3 length: 13 amino acids. Trimming left V 6 bases short and J 4 bases short, with 12 bases between. DNA of the CDR3: TGTGCCAGCAGTAAGACAGGTTCCTATGGCTACACCTTC. Amino acid sequence: CASSKTGSYGYTF.